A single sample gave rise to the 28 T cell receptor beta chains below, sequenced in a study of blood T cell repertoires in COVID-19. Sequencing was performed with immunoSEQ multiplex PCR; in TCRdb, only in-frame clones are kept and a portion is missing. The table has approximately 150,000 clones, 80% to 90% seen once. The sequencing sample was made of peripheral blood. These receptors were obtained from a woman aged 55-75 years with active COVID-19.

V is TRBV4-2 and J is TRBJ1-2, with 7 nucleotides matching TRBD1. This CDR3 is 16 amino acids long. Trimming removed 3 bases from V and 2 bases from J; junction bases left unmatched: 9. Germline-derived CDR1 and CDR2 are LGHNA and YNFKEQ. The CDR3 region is CASSQAMLQGNYGYTF. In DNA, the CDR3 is TGTGCCAGCAGCCAGGCTATGCTACAGGGGAACTATGGCTACACCTTC.

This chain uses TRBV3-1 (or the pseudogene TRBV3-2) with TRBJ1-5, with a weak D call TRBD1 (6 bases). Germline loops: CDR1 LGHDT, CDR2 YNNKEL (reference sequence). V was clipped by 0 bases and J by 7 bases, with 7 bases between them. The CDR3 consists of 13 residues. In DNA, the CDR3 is TGTGCCAGCAGCCAAGACAGGGGCCAGCCCCAGCATTTT. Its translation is CASSQDRGQPQHF.

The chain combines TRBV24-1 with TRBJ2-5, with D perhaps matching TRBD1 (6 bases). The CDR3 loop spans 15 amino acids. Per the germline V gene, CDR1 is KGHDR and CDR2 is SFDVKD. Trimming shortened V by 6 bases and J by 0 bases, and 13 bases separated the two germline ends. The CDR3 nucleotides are TGTGCCACCAGTTACAGGGTGGAGAACCAAGAGACCCAGTACTTC. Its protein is CATSYRVENQETQYF.

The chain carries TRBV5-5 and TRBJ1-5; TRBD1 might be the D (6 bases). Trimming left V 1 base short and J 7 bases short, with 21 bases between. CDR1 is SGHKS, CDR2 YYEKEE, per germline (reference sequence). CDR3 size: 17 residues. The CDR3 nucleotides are TGTGCCAGCAGCTTGATTGCTACAGGGCTCAGTCAGCAGCCCCAGCATTTT. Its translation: CASSLIATGLSQQPQHF.

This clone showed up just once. DNA for the CDR3: TGTGCCTGGAGTGCCCGGGGGACAGGGGGAGGAAACATTCAGTACTTC. This gives the protein CAWSARGTGGGNIQYF. V gene TRBV30 combines with J gene TRBJ2-4, with 11 bases aligning to TRBD1. The V gene's germline CDR1 is GTSNPN and CDR2 SVGIG (reference sequence). CDR3 length: 16 residues. The V and J ends lost 1 base and 6 bases, in that order; junction bases with no gene match: 8. Filled out from reference TRBV30 and TRBJ2-4, the complete variable domain reads SQTIHQWPATLVQPVGSPLSLECTVEGTSNPNLYWYRQAAGRGLQLLFYSVGIGQISSEVPQNLSASRPQDRQFILSSKKLLLSDSGFYLCAWSARGTGGGNIQYFGAGTRLSVL.

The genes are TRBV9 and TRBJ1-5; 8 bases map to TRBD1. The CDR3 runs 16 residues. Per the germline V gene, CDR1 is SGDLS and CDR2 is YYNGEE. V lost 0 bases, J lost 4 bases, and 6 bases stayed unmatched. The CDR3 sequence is CASSVEGGTGNQPQHF. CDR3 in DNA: TGTGCCAGCAGCGTAGAAGGGGGGACAGGAAATCAGCCCCAGCATTTT.

The CDR3 nucleotides read TGTGCCAGCAGCCGCGACAGAGTGGGATCCTACGAGCAGTACTTC. Protein product: CASSRDRVGSYEQYF. The chain links TRBV7-2 to TRBJ2-7; D is perhaps TRBD1 (5 bases). CDR1 is SGHTA and CDR2 is FQGNSA in the germline V gene. This CDR3 spans 15 amino acids. The V end was cut by 5 bases, the J end by 1 base, with 15 bases between.

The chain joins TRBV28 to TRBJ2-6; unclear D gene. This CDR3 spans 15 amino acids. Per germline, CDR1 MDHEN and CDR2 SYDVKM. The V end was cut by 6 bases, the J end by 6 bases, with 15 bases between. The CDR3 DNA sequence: TGTGCCAGCAGCACCCCGATGGCTGTGGCCAACGTCCTGACTTTC. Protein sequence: CASSTPMAVANVLTF.

CDR3 sequence (DNA): TGTGCCAGCAGCCAAGATATCACCGGGGAGCTGTTTTTT. As protein: CASSQDITGELFF. The chain has TRBV3-1 (or the pseudogene TRBV3-2) and TRBJ2-2; D is undetermined. Germline assignment: CDR1 LGHDT and CDR2 YNNKEL (reference sequence). The CDR3 runs to 13 residues. The V gene lost 0 bases and the J gene lost 4 bases, with 3 bases spanning the gap.

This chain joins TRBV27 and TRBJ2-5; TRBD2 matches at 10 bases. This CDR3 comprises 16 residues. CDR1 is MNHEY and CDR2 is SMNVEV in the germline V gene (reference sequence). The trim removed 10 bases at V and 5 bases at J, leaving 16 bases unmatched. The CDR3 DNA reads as TGTGCCACAGCGTCGCCTAGCGGGAGTAACGTGGAGACCCAGTACTTC. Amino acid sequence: CATASPSGSNVETQYF.

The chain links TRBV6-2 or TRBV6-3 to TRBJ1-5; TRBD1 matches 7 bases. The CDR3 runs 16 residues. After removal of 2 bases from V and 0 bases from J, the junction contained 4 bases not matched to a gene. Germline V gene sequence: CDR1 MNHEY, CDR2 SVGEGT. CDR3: CASSYPRDSSNQPQHF. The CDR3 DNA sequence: TGTGCCAGCAGTTACCCCCGGGACAGTAGCAATCAGCCCCAGCATTTT.

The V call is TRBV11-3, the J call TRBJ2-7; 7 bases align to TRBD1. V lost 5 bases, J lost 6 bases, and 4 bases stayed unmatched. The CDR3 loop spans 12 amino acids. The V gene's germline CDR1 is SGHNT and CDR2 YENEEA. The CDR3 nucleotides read TGTGCCAGCAGCCTGACAGGGACCGAGCAGTACTTC. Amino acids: CASSLTGTEQYF.

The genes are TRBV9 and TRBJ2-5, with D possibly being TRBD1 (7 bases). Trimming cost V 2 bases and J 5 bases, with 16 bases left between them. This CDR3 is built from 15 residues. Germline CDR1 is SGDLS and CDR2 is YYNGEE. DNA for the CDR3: TGTGCCAGCAGCGTGTCTAGGGGGCGGGGCGAGACCCAGTACTTC. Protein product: CASSVSRGRGETQYF. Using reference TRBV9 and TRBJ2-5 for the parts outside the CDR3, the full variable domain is DSGVTQTPKHLITATGQRVTLRCSPRSGDLSVYWYQQSLDQGLQFLIQYYNGEERAKGNILERFSAQQFPDLHSELNLSSLELGDSALYFCASSVSRGRGETQYFGPGTRLLVL.

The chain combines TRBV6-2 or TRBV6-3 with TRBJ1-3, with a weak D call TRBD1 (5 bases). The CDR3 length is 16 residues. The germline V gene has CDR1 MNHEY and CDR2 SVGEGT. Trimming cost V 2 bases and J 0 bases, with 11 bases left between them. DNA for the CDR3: TGTGCCAGCAGTTACGGGGCAGTCTCCTCTGGAAACACCATATATTTT. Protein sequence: CASSYGAVSSGNTIYF.

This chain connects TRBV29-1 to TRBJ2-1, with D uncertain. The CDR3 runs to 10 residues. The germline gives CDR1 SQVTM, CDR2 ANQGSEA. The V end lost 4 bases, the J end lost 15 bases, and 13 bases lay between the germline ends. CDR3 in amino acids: CSVGAHSGFF. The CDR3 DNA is TGCAGCGTTGGTGCGCATTCAGGGTTCTTC.

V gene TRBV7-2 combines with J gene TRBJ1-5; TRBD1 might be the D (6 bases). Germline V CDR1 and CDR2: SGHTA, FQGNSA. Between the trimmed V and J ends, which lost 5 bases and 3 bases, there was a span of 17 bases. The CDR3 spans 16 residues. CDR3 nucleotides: TGTGCCAGCAGCCCCCTAGGGGGAACGGTCAATCAGCCCCAGCATTTT. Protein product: CASSPLGGTVNQPQHF.

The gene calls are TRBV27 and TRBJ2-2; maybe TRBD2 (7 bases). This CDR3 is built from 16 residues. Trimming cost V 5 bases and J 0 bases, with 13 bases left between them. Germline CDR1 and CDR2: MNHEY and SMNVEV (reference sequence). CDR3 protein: CASSERGGTNTGELFF. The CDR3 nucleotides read TGTGCCAGCAGTGAAAGGGGGGGTACGAACACCGGGGAGCTGTTTTTT.

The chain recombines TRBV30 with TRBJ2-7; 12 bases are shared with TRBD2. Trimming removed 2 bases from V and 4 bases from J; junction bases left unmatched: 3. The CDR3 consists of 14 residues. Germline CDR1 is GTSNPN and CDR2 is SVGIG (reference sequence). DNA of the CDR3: TGTGCCTGGAGTCGGACTAGCGGGATATACGAGCAGTACTTC. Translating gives CAWSRTSGIYEQYF.

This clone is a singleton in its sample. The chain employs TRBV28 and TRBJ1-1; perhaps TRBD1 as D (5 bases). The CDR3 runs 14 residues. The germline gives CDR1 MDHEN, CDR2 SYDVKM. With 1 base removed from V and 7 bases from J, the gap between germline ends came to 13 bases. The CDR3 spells CASSLSARVGEAFF. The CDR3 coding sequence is TGTGCCAGCAGTTTATCTGCCAGGGTAGGTGAAGCTTTCTTT.

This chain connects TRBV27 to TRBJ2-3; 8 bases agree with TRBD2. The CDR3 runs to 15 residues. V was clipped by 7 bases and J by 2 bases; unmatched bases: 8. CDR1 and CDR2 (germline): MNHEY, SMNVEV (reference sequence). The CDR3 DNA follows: TGTGCCAGCAAGGCAGCGGGAGTCTTCACAGATACGCAGTATTTT. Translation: CASKAAGVFTDTQYF.

CDR3 protein: CATSRDGGHHEKLFF. Here the CDR3 DNA reads TGTGCCACCAGCAGAGATGGGGGACACCATGAAAAACTGTTTTTT. V gene TRBV15 combines with J gene TRBJ1-4; tentatively, D is TRBD1 (6 bases). V was clipped by 0 bases and J by 6 bases, with 11 bases between them. Looked up from germline, CDR1 is LNHNV and CDR2 is YYDKDF (reference sequence). The CDR3 contains 15 residues.

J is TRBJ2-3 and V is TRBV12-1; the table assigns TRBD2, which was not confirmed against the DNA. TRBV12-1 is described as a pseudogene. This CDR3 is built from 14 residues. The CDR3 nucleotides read TGTGCCAGCAGCTTAACATTAGCAACAGATACGCAGTATTTT. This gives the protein CASSLTLATDTQYF.

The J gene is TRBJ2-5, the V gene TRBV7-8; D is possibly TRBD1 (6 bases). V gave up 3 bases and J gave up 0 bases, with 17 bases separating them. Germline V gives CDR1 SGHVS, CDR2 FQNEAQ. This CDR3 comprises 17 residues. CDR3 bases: TGTGCCAGCAGCTTTAACTCGATCCGGGACAACCAAGAGACCCAGTACTTC. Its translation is CASSFNSIRDNQETQYF.

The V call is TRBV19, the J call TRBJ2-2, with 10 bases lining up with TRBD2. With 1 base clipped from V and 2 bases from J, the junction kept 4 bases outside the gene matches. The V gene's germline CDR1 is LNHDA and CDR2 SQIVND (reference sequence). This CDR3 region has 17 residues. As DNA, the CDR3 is TGTGCCAGTAGTATAGTAGGACTAGCGGCTAACACCGGGGAGCTGTTTTTT. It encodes CASSIVGLAANTGELFF. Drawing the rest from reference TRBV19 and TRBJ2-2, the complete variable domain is DGGITQSPKYLFRKEGQNVTLSCEQNLNHDAMYWYRQDPGQGLRLIYYSQIVNDFQKGDIAEGYSVSREKKESFPLTVTSAQKNPTAFYLCASSIVGLAANTGELFFGEGSRLTVL.

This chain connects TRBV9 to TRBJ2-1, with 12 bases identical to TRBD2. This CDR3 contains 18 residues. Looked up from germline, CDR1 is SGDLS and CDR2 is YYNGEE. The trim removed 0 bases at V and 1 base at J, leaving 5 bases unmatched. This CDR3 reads CASSVGFTSGRSYNEQFF. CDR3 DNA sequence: TGTGCCAGCAGCGTAGGCTTCACTAGCGGGAGGTCCTACAATGAGCAGTTCTTC.

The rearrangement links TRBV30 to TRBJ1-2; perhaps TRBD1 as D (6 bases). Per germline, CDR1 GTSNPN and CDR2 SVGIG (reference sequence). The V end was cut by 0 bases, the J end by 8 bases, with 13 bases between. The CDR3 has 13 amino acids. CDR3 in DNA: TGTGCCTGGAGTGTACTCAGGGGAGACGGCTACACCTTC. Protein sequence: CAWSVLRGDGYTF.

CDR3 DNA: TGTGCCAGCAGCGTTACCGGGACAGGGAACACTGAAGCTTTCTTT. Translation gives CASSVTGTGNTEAFF. This sequence joins TRBV9 and TRBJ1-1, with 8 bases that match TRBD1. The CDR3 extends over 15 amino acids. Trimming took 2 bases from V and 1 from J; bases not matched to a gene: 4. Per the germline V gene, CDR1 is SGDLS and CDR2 is YYNGEE. Combining the CDR3 with reference TRBV9 and TRBJ1-1 gives the whole variable domain DSGVTQTPKHLITATGQRVTLRCSPRSGDLSVYWYQQSLDQGLQFLIQYYNGEERAKGNILERFSAQQFPDLHSELNLSSLELGDSALYFCASSVTGTGNTEAFFGQGTRLTVV.

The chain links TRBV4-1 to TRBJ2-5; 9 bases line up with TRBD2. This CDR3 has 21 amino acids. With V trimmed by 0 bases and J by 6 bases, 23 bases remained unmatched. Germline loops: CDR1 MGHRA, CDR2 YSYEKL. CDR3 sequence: CASSQDGVTSGASRPRQTQYF. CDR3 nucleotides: TGCGCCAGCAGCCAAGATGGGGTGACTAGCGGAGCCTCCAGGCCTAGACAGACCCAGTACTTC.